This T cell receptor beta chain was retrieved from a study of T cell repertoires in cytomegalovirus infection. Across the study: CMV infection and matching HLA type were both indicated by public TCR beta signatures.

Notes on the study in general: HLA-C-restricted, CMV-specific TCR beta clonotypes were dominant ex vivo. Identification of carriers of CMV plus the relevant HLA was performed using cumulative public TCR beta family frequency.

Each CDR3 protein gets one entry after TCRdb re-called the reads with MiXCR. The sample yields 450,000 to 650,000 distinct CDR3 sequences, about 30% seen once. On this clonotype: Its antigen is not identified.

This CDR3 spans 13 amino acids. V lost 11 bases, J lost 5 bases, and 12 bases stayed unmatched. CDR1 and CDR2 (germline): ENHRY, SYGVKD. The chain combines TRBV10-3 with TRBJ2-7; 7 nucleotides line up with TRBD1. The source material was PBMCs. The clonotype was recovered from a human donor in good health (CMV status not recorded). Some clones in this sample may be carry-over from other donors' samples. CDR3 nucleotide sequence: TGTGCCTATGGAACGGGCCAGGGGGACGAGCAGTACTTC. Protein product: CAYGTGQGDEQYF.